This entry describes one TCR beta chain. This sample was taken from a study of shared clonotypes between healthy human individuals. V was trimmed by 2 bases and J by 12 bases, leaving 20 bases between them. The CDR3 loop spans 16 amino acids. CDR1 ENHRY and CDR2 SYGVKD come from the germline V gene. In replicate PCRs of sorted subsets, roughly 200 ng DNA, roughly 31,000 T cell genomes, was used. The data were produced by immunoSEQ multiplex PCR, yet TCRdb's version contains in-frame clones alone and is incomplete. The repertoire holds under 1,100,000 clones, with 60% to 80% as singletons. V usage is TRBV10-3 and J usage is TRBJ2-6; weak D call: TRBD1 (6 bases). The TCR comes from a man between 18 and 35 years old in good health. Sequenced: memory CD4+ T cells sorted from blood. This sample's subset: CD45RA-negative fraction. In nucleotides, the CDR3 is TGTGCCATCAGTGAGCAAGCGACAGGCCCGTCCAGCGTCCTGACTTTC. This gives the protein CAISEQATGPSSVLTF.